This T cell receptor beta chain was identified during a study of graft-versus-host responses after intestinal transplantation. Per germline, CDR1 MNHNS and CDR2 SASEGT. Between the trimmed V and J ends, which lost 8 bases and 3 bases, there was a span of 13 bases. The CDR3 contains 13 residues. Profiled with immunoSEQ multiplex PCR; TCRdb holds only in-frame clones, not every one. The table lists under 30,000 clones, over 90% of them singletons. The source of this sequence is a human patient who received an intestinal transplant, so some T cells may come from the graft donor. This chain connects TRBV6-1 to TRBJ1-1, with D maybe TRBD1 (6 bases). The sequencing used PBMCs, collected 18 days after transplant. CDR3 sequence: CASCPDRYTEAFF. CDR3 DNA: TGTGCCAGCTGCCCCGACAGGTACACTGAAGCTTTCTTT.